Below, 15 T cell receptor beta chains from the same sample are listed, as sequenced in a study. TCRdb re-derived calls from the RT-PCR reads in MiXCR, one entry per CDR3 protein. The sample has hundreds of thousands of distinct CDR3 sequences, around 14% seen once. Sequencing input: memory CD4+ T cells from blood. These receptors were obtained from a female donor in good health, serving as a healthy control.

This clonotype was counted many times. The chain couples TRBV5-1 to TRBJ2-2; possibly TRBD1 for D (6 bases). The V and J ends lost 5 bases and 2 bases respectively, with 10 bases between them. The CDR3 has 14 residues. Germline V gene sequence: CDR1 SGHRS, CDR2 YFSETQ. The CDR3: CASSMDRNTGELFF. The CDR3 DNA follows: TGCGCCAGCAGTATGGACAGAAACACCGGGGAGCTGTTTTTT.

This chain joins TRBV18 and TRBJ1-2, with 12 bases matching TRBD1. V trimming: 3 bases; J trimming: 4 bases; junction bases outside the gene matches: 9. The CDR3 length is 17 residues. Per germline, CDR1 KGHSH and CDR2 LQKENI. CDR3 region: CASSPGQGAGQFYGYTF. The CDR3 nucleotides read TGTGCCAGCTCACCGGGACAGGGGGCCGGGCAGTTCTATGGCTACACCTTC.

The table lists this clonotype with a few counts. The V and J genes are TRBV12-3 or TRBV12-4 and TRBJ1-1; D is unresolved. Trimming removed 2 bases at V and 1 base at J, with 11 bases between. CDR3 size: 15 residues. This chain's CDR3 is CASSLRLGSNTEAFF. The CDR3 DNA follows: TGTGCCAGCAGTTTAAGGTTGGGGTCGAACACTGAAGCTTTCTTT.

As concerns this clonotype: With a much larger clone just one base away, this may be a read error. The V gene is TRBV7-2, the J gene TRBJ1-2; D not certain. Trimming pared 1 base from V and 2 bases from J, leaving 8 bases between. The CDR3 contains 14 residues. Germline values: CDR1 SGHTA, CDR2 FQGNSA. CDR3 in amino acids: CASSLDPSNYGYTF. Written as DNA, the CDR3 is TGTGCCAGCAGCTTAGACCCTTCAAACTATGGCTACACCTTC.

The rearrangement joins TRBV7-2 to TRBJ1-1; TRBD1 might be the D (5 bases). The V gene lost 3 bases and the J gene lost 0 bases, with 17 bases spanning the gap. Germline V lookup: CDR1 SGHTA, CDR2 FQGNSA. CDR3 length: 17 residues. The CDR3 region is CASSFRPADTLNTEAFF. DNA for the CDR3: TGTGCCAGCAGCTTTCGTCCTGCGGACACGCTGAACACTGAAGCTTTCTTT. The complete variable domain, with remaining parts taken from reference TRBV7-2 and TRBJ1-1, reads GAGVSQSPSNKVTEKGKDVELRCDPISGHTALYWYRQSLGQGLEFLIYFQGNSAPDKSGLPSDRFSAERTGGSVSTLTIQRTQQEDSAVYLCASSFRPADTLNTEAFFGQGTRLTVV.

This clonotype appeared a few times. The chain is built from TRBV6-4 and TRBJ2-7; D perhaps matches TRBD1 (6 bases). V was cut by 3 bases and J by 5 bases, with 17 bases left in between. This CDR3 has 15 residues. Germline CDR1 MRHNA, CDR2 SNTAGT. The CDR3 DNA is TGTGCCAGCAGTGAGCCCTGGTACAGGGTAAACGAGCAGTACTTC. This sequence encodes CASSEPWYRVNEQYF.

In its sample, this clonotype was seen many times. This chain uses TRBV10-3 with TRBJ2-1; 7 bases fit TRBD1. V lost 6 bases to trimming and J lost 0 bases; unmatched junction nucleotides: 2. The CDR3 covers 14 residues. The germline V gene encodes CDR1 ENHRY and CDR2 SYGVKD. The CDR3 region is CAIRGQVSYNEQFF. CDR3 nucleotide sequence: TGTGCCATCAGAGGACAGGTCTCCTACAATGAGCAGTTCTTC.

The chain joins TRBV4-2 to TRBJ1-1; 8 positions agree with TRBD1. V shed 8 bases and J 4 bases; nucleotides not matched to a gene: 6. The CDR3 is 13 amino acids. CDR1 and CDR2 from the germline V gene are LGHNA and YNFKEQ. The CDR3 DNA is TGTGCCAGCGGGTGTGACAGGGGCACTGAAGCTTTCTTT. Translation: CASGCDRGTEAFF.

This clonotype showed up many times. This chain joins TRBV5-6 and TRBJ2-5, with 7 positions matching TRBD2. V lost 6 bases to trimming and J lost 4 bases; unmatched junction nucleotides: 21. CDR3 length: 18 amino acids. Germline-derived CDR1 and CDR2 are SGHDT and YYEEEE. CDR3 sequence (DNA): TGTGCCAGCATCTCCGCGGCGGGAGATCAGGGTTCGGGAGAGACCCAGTACTTC. Translation: CASISAAGDQGSGETQYF.

This clonotype appeared a few times. V gene TRBV4-3 combines with J gene TRBJ2-2, with D unclear. CDR1 and CDR2 from the germline V gene are LGHNA and YSLEER. The length of the CDR3 is 15 residues. Trimming stripped 0 bases from V and 4 bases from J, with 9 bases between. Written as DNA, the CDR3 is TGCGCCAGCAGCCAAGATAGCAGTTTCACCGGGGAGCTGTTTTTT. This codes for CASSQDSSFTGELFF.

In its sample, this clonotype was seen a few times. The DNA for the CDR3 is TGTGCCAGTGGGGTCGGGGGCTCTGGCTACACCTTC. It is translated as CASGVGGSGYTF. The chain employs TRBV6-5 and TRBJ1-2; D might be TRBD1 (6 bases). Germline V lookup: CDR1 MNHEY, CDR2 SVGAGI. There are 12 residues in the CDR3. Trimming shortened V by 9 bases and J by 7 bases, and 15 bases separated the two germline ends.

The V call is TRBV7-2, the J call TRBJ1-5; 7 bases align to TRBD1. Unmatched junction bases numbered 11, after V lost 5 bases and J lost 4 bases. Germline CDR1 SGHTA, CDR2 FQGNSA. The CDR3 runs to 16 residues. The DNA for the CDR3 is TGTGCCAGCAGCCCAGGGGGGGGGGCAGGAAATCAGCCCCAGCATTTT. Protein product: CASSPGGGAGNQPQHF.

This clonotype was seen more than once but under ten times. CDR3 sequence (DNA): TGTGCCAGCAGGGGACAGACTTATAATTCACCCCTCCACTTT. Translated, it gives CASRGQTYNSPLHF. V gene TRBV25-1 combines with J gene TRBJ1-6, with 7 bases aligning to TRBD1. The germline V gene encodes CDR1 MGHDK and CDR2 SYGVNS. J was trimmed by 4 bases and V by 6 bases; bases with no gene match: 3. The length of the CDR3 is 14 residues. Based on the CDR3 plus reference TRBV25-1 and TRBJ1-6, the full variable domain is EADIYQTPRYLVIGTGKKITLECSQTMGHDKMYWYQQDPGMELHLIHYSYGVNSTEKGDLSSESTVSRIRTEHFPLTLESARPSHTSQYLCASRGQTYNSPLHFGNGTRLTVT.

The CDR3 here is CSAAPGHLYEQYF. In nucleotides, the CDR3 is TGCAGTGCCGCCCCGGGACACCTCTACGAGCAGTACTTC. The genes are TRBV20-1 and TRBJ2-7; TRBD1 is a possible D gene (6 bases). V was clipped by 6 bases and J by 3 bases, with 15 bases between them. This CDR3 has 13 amino acids. The germline V gene encodes CDR1 DFQATT and CDR2 SNEGSKA (reference sequence).

This clonotype has more than one count but fewer than ten. The chain carries TRBV6-1 and TRBJ2-1; D may correspond to TRBD1 or TRBD2 (5 bases each). V was shortened by 6 bases and J by 0 bases, with 9 bases between the two germline ends. The CDR3 spans 14 residues. The germline CDR1 and CDR2 sequences are MNHNS and SASEGT. CDR3 protein: CASSGDASYNEQFF. CDR3 nucleotides: TGTGCCAGCAGCGGGGACGCCTCCTACAATGAGCAGTTCTTC.